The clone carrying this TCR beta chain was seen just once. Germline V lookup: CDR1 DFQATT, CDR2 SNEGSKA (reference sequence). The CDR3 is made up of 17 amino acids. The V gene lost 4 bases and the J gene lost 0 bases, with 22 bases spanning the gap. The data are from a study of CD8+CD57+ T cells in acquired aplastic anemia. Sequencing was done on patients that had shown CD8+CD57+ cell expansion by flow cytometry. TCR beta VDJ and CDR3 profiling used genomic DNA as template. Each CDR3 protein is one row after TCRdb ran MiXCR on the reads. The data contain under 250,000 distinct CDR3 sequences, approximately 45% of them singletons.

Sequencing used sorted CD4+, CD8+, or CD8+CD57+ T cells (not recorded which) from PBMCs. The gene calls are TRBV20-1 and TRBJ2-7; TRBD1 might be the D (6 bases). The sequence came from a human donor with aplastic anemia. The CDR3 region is CSAIAQLYRESSYEQYF. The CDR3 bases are TGCAGTGCTATTGCACAGCTTTACAGGGAGAGCTCCTACGAGCAGTACTTC.